A single sample gave rise to the 29 T cell receptor beta chains below, sequenced in a study of shared clonotypes between healthy human individuals. TCRdb keeps only in-frame clones here, not all; method: immunoSEQ multiplex PCR. The table includes around 2.1 million clones, around 93% detected once. Naive CD8 cells lacked CD45RO and underwent positive selection for CCR7, leaving out terminally differentiated effector memory CD45RA+ cells. Sequencing input: naive CD8+ T cells from PBMCs. Receptors were obtained from a man aged 18-30 years in good health. Some clones in this sample may be carry-over from other donors' samples.

V gene TRBV7-8 combines with J gene TRBJ2-1; 8 nucleotides match TRBD2. This CDR3 contains 17 residues. Per the germline V gene, CDR1 is SGHVS and CDR2 is FQNEAQ. V lost 5 bases to trimming and J lost 4 bases; unmatched junction nucleotides: 13. The CDR3 region has the DNA TGTGCCAGCAGCCAGGAGGGTAGCGGGATTTGGTACAATGAGCAGTTCTTC. Its translation: CASSQEGSGIWYNEQFF.

The rearrangement uses TRBV19 and TRBJ2-7; 7 nucleotides match TRBD2. The CDR3 length is 15 residues. V shed 7 bases and J 2 bases; nucleotides not matched to a gene: 11. From germline, CDR1 is LNHDA and CDR2 SQIVND (reference sequence). The CDR3 protein is CASTPVGGGPYEQYF. DNA of the CDR3: TGTGCCAGTACCCCTGTCGGGGGAGGGCCCTACGAGCAGTACTTC.

The rearrangement uses TRBV28 and TRBJ2-4, with 8 bases matching TRBD2. J gave up 6 bases and V 8 bases, and 9 bases lay outside the gene matches. This CDR3 spans 14 amino acids. In germline, CDR1 is MDHEN, CDR2 SYDVKM. CDR3 in amino acids: CASGLRGLGNIQYF. The CDR3 DNA reads TGTGCCAGCGGCCTGAGGGGACTAGGAAACATTCAGTACTTC.

V and J are TRBV27 and TRBJ2-7, with 9 bases fitting TRBD1. Losses at the gene ends were 1 base for V and 11 bases for J; bases not matched to a gene: 18. Germline assignment: CDR1 MNHEY and CDR2 SMNVEV (reference sequence). The CDR3 contains 17 residues. The chain's CDR3 is CASSLFSGTGIGGGKYF. The CDR3 DNA reads as TGTGCCAGCAGTTTATTCTCTGGGACAGGGATAGGGGGAGGAAAGTACTTC.

The chain employs TRBV7-9 and TRBJ2-1, with D unresolved. The CDR3 consists of 17 residues. V was clipped by 8 bases and J by 1 base, with 21 bases between them. From germline, CDR1 is SEHNR and CDR2 FQNEAQ (reference sequence). The CDR3 DNA is TGTGCCAGCCAAGATAAAAGTAGAAAAGTATCCTACAATGAGCAGTTCTTC. This codes for CASQDKSRKVSYNEQFF.

This chain uses TRBV19 with TRBJ2-4; the match to TRBD2 covers 8 bases. Trimming cost V 4 bases and J 2 bases; bases outside gene matches: 10. This CDR3 is built from 17 residues. Germline V gene data show CDR1 as LNHDA and CDR2 as SQIVND (reference sequence). CDR3 protein: CASSTKVSGRTKNIQYF. CDR3 coding DNA: TGTGCCAGTAGTACTAAGGTCAGCGGGAGAACCAAAAACATTCAGTACTTC.

This chain links TRBV28 with TRBJ2-7; the D call may be TRBD1 or TRBD2 (5 bases each). The germline V and J ends were trimmed by 7 bases and 0 bases, with 16 bases remaining between them. The CDR3 has 15 residues. Germline CDR1 MDHEN, CDR2 SYDVKM. The CDR3 DNA follows: TGTGCCAGCACCCCGCTGGGGGTAAGCTCCTACGAGCAGTACTTC. This gives the protein CASTPLGVSSYEQYF.

This sequence joins TRBV11-1 and TRBJ2-5; the D is unclear. The ends were cut back, 5 bases at V and 4 bases at J, with 17 bases in the middle. The CDR3 loop spans 15 amino acids. Per the germline V gene, CDR1 is SGHAT and CDR2 is FQDESV (reference sequence). DNA of the CDR3: TGTGCCAGCAGCATTAACAGTCGCCCCCTAGAGACCCAGTACTTC. It encodes CASSINSRPLETQYF.

In the case of this clone: The sample holds other DNA sequences that translate to the same CDR3. V is TRBV9 and J is TRBJ2-7; 7 bases line up with TRBD2. Trimming took 0 bases from V and 2 from J; bases not matched to a gene: 5. The CDR3 spans 15 residues. The germline V gene has CDR1 SGDLS and CDR2 YYNGEE. CDR3 in DNA: TGTGCCAGCAGCGTAGGGGCTAGCGGTCCCTACGAGCAGTACTTC. Amino acid sequence: CASSVGASGPYEQYF.

The chain has TRBV25-1 and TRBJ2-1, with TRBD1 as a possible D gene (6 bases). The CDR3 spans 15 residues. Trimming took 2 bases from V and 4 from J, leaving 12 bases between them. Germline V CDR1 and CDR2: MGHDK, SYGVNS. The CDR3 DNA is TGTGCCAGCAGTGAAGGAGACAGGAGATACAATGAGCAGTTCTTC. Translating gives CASSEGDRRYNEQFF.

The rearrangement uses TRBV6-1 and TRBJ1-2; D might be TRBD1 (5 bases). The length of the CDR3 is 15 residues. Germline V gives CDR1 MNHNS, CDR2 SASEGT. Trimming removed 6 bases from V and 4 bases from J, with 18 bases in between. The CDR3 DNA reads as TGTGCCAGCAGAGAGAGCGCAGGGCCCCTCTATGGCTACACCTTC. It encodes CASRESAGPLYGYTF.

The rearrangement uses TRBV7-9 and TRBJ2-5; TRBD2 matches 7 bases. This CDR3 comprises 15 residues. Trimming took 3 bases from V and 5 from J; bases not matched to a gene: 9. The germline gives CDR1 SEHNR, CDR2 FQNEAQ (reference sequence). The CDR3 DNA follows: TGTGCCAGCAGCTTGGAGCGGGGACCCACGGAGACCCAGTACTTC. Its translation is CASSLERGPTETQYF.

V usage is TRBV27 and J usage is TRBJ2-7; 8 positions agree with TRBD2. V gave up 5 bases and J gave up 2 bases; unmatched junction bases: 11. This CDR3 region has 16 residues. The germline gives CDR1 MNHEY, CDR2 SMNVEV (reference sequence). The CDR3 is CASSPGKAGGTYEQYF. In DNA form, the CDR3 reads TGTGCCAGCAGTCCGGGGAAGGCGGGAGGAACCTACGAGCAGTACTTC.

The V gene is TRBV7-9, the J gene TRBJ2-7; D assignment may be TRBD1 or TRBD2 (5 bases each). CDR3 length: 14 residues. Trimming removed 3 bases from V and 5 bases from J, with 14 bases in between. CDR1 is SEHNR and CDR2 is FQNEAQ in the germline V gene (reference sequence). CDR3 bases: TGTGCCAGCAGCTTCCGGGACGGAGGAAACGAGCAGTACTTC. Its translation is CASSFRDGGNEQYF.

V usage is TRBV5-6 and J usage is TRBJ1-5, with TRBD1 as a possible D gene (5 bases). Germline V lookup: CDR1 SGHDT, CDR2 YYEEEE. This CDR3 comprises 14 residues. Trimming shortened V by 4 bases and J by 9 bases, and 17 bases separated the two germline ends. This CDR3 reads CASSLGRRVWPQHF. The CDR3 DNA follows: TGTGCCAGCAGCCTGGGACGGAGGGTATGGCCCCAGCATTTT.

J is TRBJ2-1 and V is TRBV27; 7 nucleotides line up with TRBD2. Germline lookup yields CDR1 MNHEY and CDR2 SMNVEV (reference sequence). V trimming: 6 bases; J trimming: 10 bases; junction bases outside the gene matches: 15. The length of the CDR3 is 15 residues. CDR3 DNA sequence: TGTGCCAGCAGCCCCCCGACTAGCTATTCAAGGGAGCAGTTCTTC. Its protein is CASSPPTSYSREQFF.

The chain employs TRBV28 and TRBJ2-2; TRBD1 matches at 7 bases. Germline loops: CDR1 MDHEN, CDR2 SYDVKM. The V and J ends lost 6 bases and 5 bases, in that order; junction bases with no gene match: 9. This CDR3 comprises 15 residues. The CDR3 DNA reads TGTGCCAGCAGAAAACAGGGGTCGGAAACCGGGGAGCTGTTTTTT. It yields the protein CASRKQGSETGELFF.

This chain connects TRBV27 to TRBJ2-7, with D possibly TRBD1 on 7 matching bases. Trimming stripped 6 bases from V and 7 bases from J, with 16 bases between. Germline-derived CDR1 and CDR2 are MNHEY and SMNVEV (reference sequence). The CDR3 totals 13 residues. Written as DNA, the CDR3 is TGTGCCAGCAGGGAGGGGGCGAGAAGTGAGCAGTACTTC. Translated: CASREGARSEQYF.

This CDR3 is CSGGQGPGEQFF. CDR3 coding DNA: TGCAGCGGGGGACAGGGGCCGGGTGAGCAGTTCTTC. The chain is built from TRBV29-1 and TRBJ2-1; 10 bases map to TRBD1. Germline trimming cut 7 bases from V and 9 bases from J; bases unmatched to any gene: 6. The germline V gene has CDR1 SQVTM and CDR2 ANQGSEA. The length of the CDR3 is 12 residues.

This clone appeared a single time. The rearrangement links TRBV27 to TRBJ2-3, with 11 bases identical to TRBD2. From germline, CDR1 is MNHEY and CDR2 SMNVEV (reference sequence). The trim removed 6 bases at V and 4 bases at J, leaving 12 bases unmatched. CDR3 length: 17 residues. CDR3 residues: CASRLAGVDVGPDTQYF. The DNA for the CDR3 is TGTGCCAGCAGACTAGCGGGAGTTGATGTCGGCCCAGATACGCAGTATTTT.

This chain uses TRBV4-1 with TRBJ2-7; TRBD2 is a possible D gene (6 bases). This CDR3 contains 16 residues. The germline gives CDR1 MGHRA, CDR2 YSYEKL. V was trimmed by 0 bases and J by 0 bases, leaving 12 bases between them. CDR3 DNA: TGCGCCAGCAGCCAAGAGGTGGACTACAGCTCCTACGAGCAGTACTTC. It encodes CASSQEVDYSSYEQYF.

This sequence joins TRBV2 and TRBJ1-5; D not certain. Germline CDR1 reads SNHLY; CDR2 reads FYNNEI. V gave up 4 bases and J gave up 7 bases, with 17 bases separating them. The CDR3 covers 15 residues. CDR3 DNA: TGTGCCAGCAGTGCGCGGCACCCGATACGGCAGCCCCAGCATTTT. Its protein product is CASSARHPIRQPQHF.

This clone appeared once. The same CDR3 also results from other DNA sequences found in this sample. The genes are TRBV18 and TRBJ2-1; no definite D call. V was pared by 2 bases and J by 4 bases, with 3 bases between. The CDR3 has 12 amino acids. Germline V lookup: CDR1 KGHSH, CDR2 LQKENI. The CDR3 region is CASSPDYNEQFF. CDR3 coding DNA: TGTGCCAGCTCACCAGATTACAATGAGCAGTTCTTC.

This chain joins TRBV6-5 and TRBJ2-1; TRBD2 aligns across 9 bases. Germline CDR1 and CDR2: MNHEY and SVGAGI. CDR3 length: 15 amino acids. Losses at the gene ends were 5 bases for V and 8 bases for J; bases not matched to a gene: 10. The DNA of the CDR3 is TGTGCCAGCAGTACCGGTGGACTAGCGACGGATGAGCAGTTCTTC. The encoded protein is CASSTGGLATDEQFF.

This sequence joins TRBV27 and TRBJ2-1, with a possible D match to TRBD2 (6 bases). The germline V gene encodes CDR1 MNHEY and CDR2 SMNVEV (reference sequence). CDR3 size: 16 residues. The ends were cut back, 7 bases at V and 0 bases at J, with 16 bases in the middle. CDR3 amino acids: CASTLNSGSSYNEQFF. In DNA, the CDR3 is TGTGCCAGCACCCTTAATAGCGGAAGCTCCTACAATGAGCAGTTCTTC.

This chain links TRBV7-2 with TRBJ2-7, with TRBD1 identical over 8 bases. Germline V gene lookup returns CDR1 SGHTA and CDR2 FQGNSA. The CDR3 has 15 residues. V trimming: 3 bases; J trimming: 7 bases; junction bases outside the gene matches: 11. CDR3 sequence: CASSFQTRTGLEQYF. The CDR3 DNA is TGTGCCAGCAGCTTCCAGACCAGGACAGGGCTTGAGCAGTACTTC.

This clone showed up just a few times. Here the CDR3 DNA reads TGTGCCAGCAGCGAGGAGGGACGGTCCTATGGCTACACCTTC. Translating it yields CASSEEGRSYGYTF. J is TRBJ1-2 and V is TRBV9, with D perhaps matching TRBD1 (5 bases). From germline, CDR1 is SGDLS and CDR2 YYNGEE. The CDR3 loop spans 14 amino acids. Trimming pared 3 bases from V and 4 bases from J, leaving 13 bases between.

J is TRBJ2-4 and V is TRBV9, with unresolved D. Germline V lookup: CDR1 SGDLS, CDR2 YYNGEE. This CDR3 spans 16 amino acids. Trimming cost V 4 bases and J 0 bases, with 14 bases left between them. CDR3 sequence: CASSPDPHEAKNIQYF. The CDR3, as DNA: TGTGCCAGCAGCCCGGACCCCCACGAAGCCAAAAACATTCAGTACTTC.

Of note for this clone: The identical CDR3 is also encoded by other nucleotide sequences in the sample. The chain employs TRBV27 and TRBJ2-7; D perhaps matches TRBD1 (6 bases). Trimming shortened V by 2 bases and J by 3 bases, and 11 bases separated the two germline ends. Looked up from germline, CDR1 is MNHEY and CDR2 is SMNVEV (reference sequence). The CDR3 is 14 residues long. The CDR3 spells CASSLVGGNYEQYF. DNA for the CDR3: TGTGCCAGCAGTTTAGTAGGGGGTAACTACGAGCAGTACTTC.